These 20 T cell receptor beta chains were all obtained from the same sample, sequenced in a study of cytomegalovirus exposure and HLA in healthy donors (dated by TCRdb to the late 2010s). Receptor amplification or capture employed the immunoSEQ multiplex PCR assay. The multiplex PCR relied on a mix of 60 forward primers for TCR Vbeta segments and 13 reverse primers for TCR Jbeta segments. What TCRdb holds here is the immuneACCESS table cut down to in-frame rearrangements. Part of the clones is not present; checked against another copy, under half of the missing clones reflect an unresolved V gene, and the others are unexplained. This sample holds tens of thousands of clones; around 69% were observed only once. Together, the top ten hold more than 7% of the sample. Specimen: PBMCs. These receptor sequences come from a woman under 40 in good health and CMV-seropositive.

CDR3 sequence: CASSLRGGTDTQYF. In nucleotides, the CDR3 is TGTGCCAGCAGCTTGCGGGGAGGCACAGATACGCAGTATTTT. This chain joins TRBV7-2 and TRBJ2-3; TRBD2 might be the D (6 bases). The CDR3 is 14 amino acids. Germline-derived CDR1 and CDR2 are SGHTA and FQGNSA. V was shortened by 3 bases and J by 1 base, with 8 bases between the two germline ends.

The chain combines TRBV7-2 with TRBJ2-7; weak D call: TRBD2 (5 bases). CDR1 and CDR2 (germline): SGHTA, FQGNSA. With 1 base removed from V and 4 bases from J, the gap between germline ends came to 11 bases. This CDR3 spans 14 amino acids. The CDR3 DNA is TGTGCCAGCAGCTTAGGACGGACTGATTACGAGCAGTACTTC. Its protein product is CASSLGRTDYEQYF.

The chain recombines TRBV5-6 with TRBJ2-5; TRBD2 is a possible D gene (5 bases). The germline V and J ends were trimmed by 5 bases and 4 bases, with 15 bases remaining between them. The germline V gene has CDR1 SGHDT and CDR2 YYEEEE. The CDR3 contains 14 residues. The CDR3 region has the DNA TGTGCCAGCAGGGGTGTGGGAGAAGGAGAGACCCAGTACTTC. This gives the protein CASRGVGEGETQYF.

This chain connects TRBV4-1 to TRBJ1-2; D is ambiguous. This CDR3 region has 12 residues. With 0 bases removed from V and 8 bases from J, the gap between germline ends came to 7 bases. Germline V gene lookup returns CDR1 MGHRA and CDR2 YSYEKL. The CDR3 sequence is CASSQDSRGYTF. The CDR3 nucleotides read TGCGCCAGCAGCCAAGATAGCAGAGGCTACACCTTC.

The genes are TRBV9 and TRBJ2-1; 9 bases match TRBD1. This CDR3 has 17 amino acids. Per the germline V gene, CDR1 is SGDLS and CDR2 is YYNGEE. V lost 3 bases, J lost 0 bases, and 7 bases stayed unmatched. CDR3 protein: CASSAGDRVSSYNEQFF. The CDR3 DNA reads as TGTGCCAGCAGCGCGGGGGACAGGGTGAGCTCCTACAATGAGCAGTTCTTC.

The chain couples TRBV28 to TRBJ2-3; D call uncertain. The germline V gene has CDR1 MDHEN and CDR2 SYDVKM. The CDR3 runs 15 residues. V was pared by 7 bases and J by 3 bases, with 17 bases between. The CDR3 loop reads CASKNQPIKTDTQYF. The CDR3 DNA sequence: TGTGCCAGCAAAAACCAACCTATCAAGACAGATACGCAGTATTTT.

The chain carries TRBV27 and TRBJ2-3; D gene ambiguous. V was shortened by 5 bases and J by 2 bases, with 5 bases between the two germline ends. This CDR3 is 12 amino acids long. Germline assignment: CDR1 MNHEY and CDR2 SMNVEV (reference sequence). CDR3 protein: CASSSPTDTQYF. For the CDR3, the DNA is TGTGCCAGCAGTAGCCCCACAGATACGCAGTATTTT.

CDR3 sequence (DNA): TGTGCCAGCAGCCCACTCTACGAGCAGTACTTC. Encoded protein: CASSPLYEQYF. This chain uses TRBV2 with TRBJ2-7; no clear D gene. Germline-derived CDR1 and CDR2 are SNHLY and FYNNEI. Trimming took 6 bases from V and 3 from J, leaving 6 bases between them. This CDR3 has 11 residues.

This chain links TRBV13 with TRBJ2-3; TRBD1 agrees at 7 bases. CDR3 length: 14 amino acids. Unmatched junction bases numbered 8, after V lost 10 bases and J lost 1 base. Germline CDR1 PRHDT, CDR2 FYEKMQ (reference sequence). This CDR3 is CATLDRDGTDTQYF. CDR3 coding DNA: TGTGCCACCCTCGACAGGGACGGCACAGATACGCAGTATTTT.

The V call is TRBV6-1, the J call TRBJ2-2; D gene unclear. Germline V gives CDR1 MNHNS, CDR2 SASEGT. Trimming took 0 bases from V and 4 from J, leaving 6 bases between them. This CDR3 spans 14 amino acids. CDR3 protein: CASSEALSTGELFF. In DNA, the CDR3 is TGTGCCAGCAGTGAAGCGTTGAGCACCGGGGAGCTGTTTTTT.

The chain couples TRBV5-1 to TRBJ2-7; 7 bases fit TRBD1. CDR1 and CDR2 (germline): SGHRS, YFSETQ. The V and J ends lost 0 bases and 2 bases, in that order; junction bases with no gene match: 8. The CDR3 runs to 16 residues. For the CDR3, the DNA is TGCGCCAGCAGCTTGGGCCCCGGGACAGATGCCTACGAGCAGTACTTC. Translating it yields CASSLGPGTDAYEQYF.

The chain recombines TRBV6-5 with TRBJ1-2; no clear D. The CDR3 loop spans 13 amino acids. The ends were cut back, 7 bases at V and 2 bases at J, with 11 bases in the middle. CDR1 and CDR2 from the germline V gene are MNHEY and SVGAGI. The CDR3: CASTENSNYGYTF. The CDR3 DNA sequence: TGTGCCAGCACTGAGAACAGCAACTATGGCTACACCTTC.

The chain combines TRBV5-4 with TRBJ1-2; TRBD1 agrees at 7 bases. The CDR3 spans 13 residues. CDR1 is SGHNT, CDR2 YYREEE, per germline (reference sequence). V lost 4 bases, J lost 2 bases, and 2 bases stayed unmatched. CDR3 amino acids: CASSPDRNYGYTF. The CDR3 coding sequence is TGTGCCAGCAGCCCGGACAGGAACTATGGCTACACCTTC.

The V call is TRBV7-9, the J call TRBJ2-1, with TRBD2 matching over 13 bases. CDR1 is SEHNR, CDR2 FQNEAQ, per germline (reference sequence). This CDR3 region has 15 residues. Trimming at V came to 5 bases and at J to 6 bases, leaving 4 bases not matched to a gene. The CDR3 loop is CASSLLAGGRNEQFF. Here the CDR3 DNA reads TGTGCCAGCAGCCTACTAGCGGGAGGGCGCAATGAGCAGTTCTTC. Together with reference TRBV7-9 and TRBJ2-1, the CDR3 gives the full variable domain: DTGVSQNPRHKITKRGQNVTFRCDPISEHNRLYWYRQTLGQGPEFLTYFQNEAQLEKSRLLSDRFSAERPKGSFSTLEIQRTEQGDSAMYLCASSLLAGGRNEQFFGPGTRLTVL.

The chain employs TRBV20-1 and TRBJ1-1, with no clear D. CDR1 and CDR2 from the germline V gene are DFQATT and SNEGSKA (reference sequence). This CDR3 is 11 amino acids long. In DNA form, the CDR3 reads TGCAGGCTATATCAGAACACTGAAGCTTTCTTT. Amino acid sequence: CRLYQNTEAFF.

This chain links TRBV19 with TRBJ2-5; tentative D call: TRBD1 (6 bases). With 1 base removed from V and 14 bases from J, the gap between germline ends came to 20 bases. This CDR3 is 14 amino acids long. CDR1 and CDR2 (germline): LNHDA, SQIVND (reference sequence). Here the CDR3 reads CASSIGTAKRRLYF. The CDR3 nucleotides read TGTGCCAGTAGTATAGGGACAGCCAAGAGACGTCTCTACTTC. The full variable domain, rest sourced from reference TRBV19 and TRBJ2-5, is DGGITQSPKYLFRKEGQNVTLSCEQNLNHDAMYWYRQDPGQGLRLIYYSQIVNDFQKGDIAEGYSVSREKKESFPLTVTSAQKNPTAFYLCASSIGTAKRRLYFGPGTRLLVL.

This clone was counted only a few times. The J gene is TRBJ1-5, the V gene TRBV7-8; D remains ambiguous. Trimming stripped 5 bases from V and 0 bases from J, with 8 bases between. Germline V CDR1 and CDR2: SGHVS, FQNEAQ. This CDR3 comprises 14 residues. CDR3 coding DNA: TGTGCCAGCAGCAAAACAGATAGCAATCAGCCCCAGCATTTT. Its translation: CASSKTDSNQPQHF.

The genes are TRBV14 and TRBJ1-2, with D perhaps TRBD1 (5 bases). CDR3 length equals 14 residues. Trimming left V 0 bases short and J 6 bases short, with 11 bases between. Germline V lookup: CDR1 SGHDN, CDR2 FVKESK. The CDR3 bases are TGTGCCAGCAGCCAAGATGGCAGGGCCCATGGCTACACCTTC. It codes for CASSQDGRAHGYTF.

This clone turned up a few times. The chain has TRBV6-6 and TRBJ2-1; 8 bases align to TRBD1. CDR1 and CDR2 (germline): MNHNY, SVGAGI (reference sequence). Germline trimming cut 6 bases from V and 8 bases from J; bases unmatched to any gene: 9. The CDR3 is made up of 14 amino acids. This CDR3 is CASSPGGAGYEQFF. The CDR3 DNA follows: TGTGCCAGCAGCCCAGGGGGCGCGGGGTATGAGCAGTTCTTC.

The J gene is TRBJ1-2, the V gene TRBV15; D not certain. Per germline, CDR1 LNHNV and CDR2 YYDKDF (reference sequence). The CDR3 runs 16 residues. V was cut by 0 bases and J by 1 base, with 12 bases left in between. The CDR3 bases are TGTGCCACCAGCAGAGATTTGATAGAGGGTAACTATGGCTACACCTTC. Translation gives CATSRDLIEGNYGYTF.